These 5 T cell receptor beta chains came from one sample sequenced in a study of blood T cell repertoires in COVID-19. Repertoires were generated with immunoSEQ multiplex PCR, while TCRdb's copy carries only in-frame clones and drops some. The table lists roughly 33,000 clones, roughly 93% of them singletons, with about 5.5% in the top ten. Input material: peripheral blood. These receptors were obtained from a human donor in a cohort sampled during active COVID-19.

The rearrangement links TRBV24-1 to TRBJ2-7; 7 bases are a match to TRBD1. Germline-derived CDR1 and CDR2 are KGHDR and SFDVKD. The V and J ends lost 12 bases and 3 bases, in that order; junction bases with no gene match: 4. CDR3 size: 11 residues. CDR3 bases: TGTGCCGCCGGGACAGTCTACGAGCAGTACTTC. As protein: CAAGTVYEQYF.

The J gene is TRBJ2-7, the V gene TRBV11-3; perhaps TRBD2 as D (5 bases). The germline V and J ends were trimmed by 1 base and 4 bases, with 17 bases remaining between them. Germline-derived CDR1 and CDR2 are SGHNT and YENEEA. The CDR3 extends over 16 amino acids. The CDR3 DNA follows: TGTGCCAGCAGCTTAGCTGGGGAGCTGAGCTATTACGAGCAGTACTTC. Amino acids: CASSLAGELSYYEQYF.

The chain recombines TRBV6-5 with TRBJ1-2, with TRBD1 matching over 12 bases. Trimming removed 5 bases from V and 13 bases from J; junction bases left unmatched: 14. The V gene's germline CDR1 is MNHEY and CDR2 SVGAGI. This CDR3 comprises 15 residues. The CDR3 nucleotides read TGTGCCAGCAGTCCCCGCTACCGGGACAGGGGGCTGGGCACCTTC. As protein: CASSPRYRDRGLGTF.

This clone was seen once. The rearrangement uses TRBV9 and TRBJ2-2, with 7 bases matching TRBD1. The J segment lost 4 bases and the V segment lost 6 bases, leaving 3 bases of the junction unmatched. Germline V gene lookup returns CDR1 SGDLS and CDR2 YYNGEE. This CDR3 is built from 13 residues. Here the CDR3 DNA reads TGTGCCAGCACCGGGACAGCCACCGGGGAGCTGTTTTTT. The encoded protein is CASTGTATGELFF.

V usage is TRBV2 and J usage is TRBJ2-4; 7 bases agree with TRBD2. The V and J ends lost 6 bases and 8 bases, in that order; junction bases with no gene match: 10. Germline V gene lookup returns CDR1 SNHLY and CDR2 FYNNEI. The CDR3 extends over 14 amino acids. Here the CDR3 DNA reads TGTGCCAGCAGAAGACTAAGCGGGGAGCACATTCAGTACTTC. This gives the protein CASRRLSGEHIQYF.